This is a list of T cell receptor beta chains from one sample in a study of CD8+ T cells in alopecia areata. Repertoires were generated with immunoSEQ multiplex PCR, while TCRdb's copy carries only in-frame clones and drops some. Here the sample spans 110,000 to 150,000 clones, approximately 50% being singletons. Here the sequenced sample was CD4+ T cells sorted from blood, taken at week 0. The receptors come from a human donor with alopecia areata. Each CDR3 is given without its conserved first and last residue. Each record gives: D gene, V gene, CDR3 protein. A D gene is named only where the DNA matches it firmly.

D gene: -; V gene: TRBV29-1; CDR3 protein: SVRDTGDYGYT
D gene: -; V gene: TRBV19; CDR3 protein: ASTYTGELF
D gene: -; V gene: TRBV15; CDR3 protein: ATSPPGLPRGPQH
D gene: -; V gene: TRBV7-9; CDR3 protein: ASSLAYATQY
D gene: TRBD1; V gene: TRBV5-1; CDR3 protein: ASSWTGRDTEAF
D gene: -; V gene: TRBV6-5; CDR3 protein: ASRWTVDQPQH
D gene: -; V gene: TRBV6-5; CDR3 protein: ASGGVTDTQY
D gene: TRBD1; V gene: TRBV29-1; CDR3 protein: SVFGQGDHNEQF
D gene: TRBD2; V gene: TRBV29-1; CDR3 protein: SVVAGGNNEQF
D gene: -; V gene: TRBV6-5; CDR3 protein: ASSSPGAYEQY
D gene: TRBD1; V gene: TRBV10-2; CDR3 protein: ASVQGAGEQY
D gene: -; V gene: TRBV5-1; CDR3 protein: ASSLRAVQETQY
D gene: -; V gene: TRBV28; CDR3 protein: ASSFINRRDQPQH
D gene: TRBD2; V gene: TRBV29-1; CDR3 protein: SVRGSGGGSYNEQF
D gene: TRBD2; V gene: TRBV7-2; CDR3 protein: ASSPTWAGGQETQY
D gene: -; V gene: TRBV30; CDR3 protein: ALQAAKLSSYEQY
D gene: -; V gene: TRBV6-5; CDR3 protein: ASSYVIGGNEKLF
D gene: -; V gene: TRBV7-2; CDR3 protein: ASSRGTERQETQY
D gene: TRBD1; V gene: TRBV7-9; CDR3 protein: ASSFRDRGNTEAF
D gene: -; V gene: TRBV29-1; CDR3 protein: SVGGGLDTQY
D gene: TRBD2; V gene: TRBV13; CDR3 protein: ASSSTSTVGTSGIYEQF
D gene: -; V gene: TRBV29-1; CDR3 protein: SVVGVSEAF
D gene: -; V gene: TRBV18; CDR3 protein: ASSPMGINGYT
D gene: -; V gene: TRBV4-1; CDR3 protein: ASSQDPGQSSGNTIY
D gene: -; V gene: TRBV4-2; CDR3 protein: ASSQGRAVGAEAF
D gene: -; V gene: TRBV20-1; CDR3 protein: SVRDYEQY
D gene: TRBD2; V gene: TRBV29-1; CDR3 protein: SVWTSGRRTTGELF
D gene: TRBD1; V gene: TRBV29-1; CDR3 protein: SVSNRGLTYEQY
D gene: -; V gene: TRBV5-1; CDR3 protein: ASSLGVQETQY
D gene: TRBD2; V gene: TRBV29-1; CDR3 protein: SGGTSGRGYTGELF
D gene: -; V gene: TRBV11-2; CDR3 protein: ASSSDRRGTEAF
D gene: TRBD2; V gene: TRBV7-2; CDR3 protein: ASSPPGGGEQY
D gene: -; V gene: TRBV7-3; CDR3 protein: ASSLVSAGEQY
D gene: TRBD2; V gene: TRBV15; CDR3 protein: ATSRETSGGQETQY
D gene: -; V gene: TRBV7-2; CDR3 protein: ASSLAGVGSRGETQY
D gene: TRBD1; V gene: TRBV30; CDR3 protein: AARDRVPYEQY
D gene: -; V gene: TRBV6-5; CDR3 protein: ASNIRGREQY
D gene: TRBD1; V gene: TRBV30; CDR3 protein: AWTRDRGFHYGYT
D gene: TRBD2; V gene: TRBV6-1; CDR3 protein: ASSEQRGRTTGELF
D gene: TRBD1; V gene: TRBV7-9; CDR3 protein: ASSFQGQSF
D gene: TRBD1; V gene: TRBV6-5; CDR3 protein: ASSYGQGASTDTQY
D gene: -; V gene: TRBV9; CDR3 protein: ASSVVGVSGEQF
D gene: -; V gene: TRBV7-9; CDR3 protein: ASSLGANTEAF
D gene: TRBD2; V gene: TRBV7-2; CDR3 protein: ASSLWGLAGARDTQY
D gene: -; V gene: TRBV14; CDR3 protein: ASSLLSAGNWETQY